A selection of T cell receptor beta chains follows, all from one sample in a study of blood T cells in healthy people across ages. TCRdb processed the 5' RACE reads anew with MiXCR; each CDR3 protein has one entry. The profile shows 1.5 million or so distinct CDR3 sequences, approximately 43% of them singletons. The sample comprised blood. All receptors come from a woman between 18 and 29 years old in good health. Each CDR3 is given with its conserved first and last residue. A D gene is named only where the DNA matches it firmly. A clone size is listed for some rows: how often the clone was seen (once, few, many), or a class if it is expanded.

>few|TRBD1|TRBJ1-2|TRBV7-8
CASSLVWDRETHGYTF
TGTGCCAGCAGCTTAGTGTGGGACAGGGAAACTCATGGCTACACCTTC
>.|.|TRBJ1-2|TRBV27
CASSTTGRGYTF
TGTGCCAGCAGTACGACAGGCCGGGGCTACACCTTC
>few|TRBD2|TRBJ2-1|TRBV27
CASSLWDGPKGTSGYNEQFF
TGTGCCAGCAGTTTATGGGACGGCCCCAAGGGGACTAGCGGTTACAATGAGCAGTTCTTC
>once|TRBD2|TRBJ2-1|TRBV11-1
CASSLRISGTSYNEQFF
TGTGCCAGCAGCCTAAGGATTAGCGGGACTAGCTACAATGAGCAGTTCTTC
>.|TRBD2|TRBJ2-2|TRBV7-2
CASSLGGGLSPTGELFF
TGTGCCAGCAGCTTAGGGGGGGGACTCAGCCCCACCGGGGAGCTGTTTTTT
>once|.|TRBJ1-1|TRBV11-2
CASSLGPGAAAFF
TGTGCCAGCAGCTTGGGTCCGGGGGCGGCAGCTTTCTTT
>.|.|TRBJ2-1|TRBV7-2
CASSLASTHNEQFF
TGTGCCAGCAGCTTAGCGTCCACCCACAATGAGCAGTTCTTC
>.|.|TRBJ2-7|TRBV6-5
CASSYLGGISYEQYF
TGTGCCAGCAGTTACTTAGGGGGGATCTCCTACGAGCAGTACTTC
>.|.|TRBJ1-6|TRBV20-1
CSAGQLGNSPLHF
TGCAGTGCCGGACAGTTGGGGAATTCACCCCTCCACTTT
>few|.|TRBJ1-2|TRBV29-1
CSVEGGDPISSYGYTF
TGCAGCGTTGAGGGGGGCGACCCTATCTCCAGCTATGGCTACACCTTC
>few|.|TRBJ1-1|TRBV5-1
CASSLNAGPTEAFF
TGCGCCAGCAGCTTGAACGCAGGGCCCACTGAAGCTTTCTTT
>few|TRBD1|TRBJ1-4|TRBV4-1
CASSQVGTVNEKLFF
TGCGCCAGCAGCCAAGTTGGGACAGTGAATGAAAAACTGTTTTTT
>.|TRBD2|TRBJ2-2|TRBV4-1
CASSQDGASGRNTGELFF
TGCGCCAGCAGCCAAGATGGCGCTAGCGGGAGGAACACCGGGGAGCTGTTTTTT
>.|TRBD2|TRBJ2-3|TRBV15
CATSRPYSGITDTQYF
TGTGCCACCAGCCGGCCGTATAGCGGGATCACAGATACGCAGTATTTT
>.|TRBD1|TRBJ2-5|TRBV2
CASGQDLLETQYF
TGTGCCAGCGGACAGGATCTACTAGAGACCCAGTACTTC
>.|.|TRBJ2-5|TRBV20-1
CSARVQGLETQYF
TGCAGTGCTAGAGTCCAGGGGTTGGAGACCCAGTACTTC
>few|.|TRBJ1-2|TRBV2
CASTPWRVDYGYTF
TGTGCCAGCACCCCGTGGAGGGTCGACTATGGCTACACCTTC
>few|.|TRBJ1-2|TRBV20-1
CSARDPGGYGYTF
TGCAGTGCTAGGGACCCCGGCGGCTATGGCTACACCTTC
>.|.|TRBJ1-1|TRBV12-3/TRBV12-4
CASLTPWPNTEAFF
TGTGCCAGCCTGACGCCCTGGCCCAACACTGAAGCTTTCTTT
>few|TRBD2|TRBJ2-1|TRBV29-1
CSVASGRAPNEQFF
TGCAGCGTGGCTAGCGGGAGGGCCCCCAATGAGCAGTTCTTC
>few|.|TRBJ1-1|TRBV5-1
CASSLDRRLEAFF
TGCGCCAGCAGCTTGGACCGAAGACTTGAAGCTTTCTTT
>few|TRBD2|TRBJ2-3|TRBV5-5
CASSWSGGADTQYF
TGTGCCAGCAGCTGGAGCGGGGGTGCAGATACGCAGTATTTT
>.|.|TRBJ1-2|TRBV25-1
CASSEYIRDGYTF
TGTGCCAGCAGTGAATATATAAGGGACGGCTACACCTTC
>few|TRBD1|TRBJ1-2|TRBV6-2/TRBV6-3
CASSYYRDRGNYGYTF
TGTGCCAGCAGTTACTATAGGGACAGGGGAAACTATGGCTACACCTTC
>once|.|TRBJ2-7|TRBV18
CASSPRYLGSSSGQYF
TGTGCCAGCTCACCACGATATCTTGGGAGCTCCTCCGGGCAGTACTTC
>many|.|TRBJ2-1|TRBV11-2
CASSSLTRRGVNEQFF
TGTGCCAGCAGCTCCTTGACTCGCAGAGGAGTGAATGAGCAGTTCTTC
>many|.|TRBJ2-1|TRBV6-2/TRBV6-3
CASSSVWEWLDNEQFF
TGTGCCAGCAGTTCCGTCTGGGAGTGGCTGGACAATGAGCAGTTCTTC
>few|.|TRBJ2-1|TRBV4-1
CASSQEGRFHNEQFF
TGCGCCAGCAGCCAAGAGGGCAGATTCCACAATGAGCAGTTCTTC
>.|.|TRBJ2-7|TRBV29-1
CSVEEANEQYF
TGCAGCGTTGAAGAGGCAAACGAGCAGTACTTC
>.|.|TRBJ2-5|TRBV14
CASSQDPWTQYF
TGTGCCAGCAGCCAAGATCCTTGGACTCAGTACTTC
>few|.|TRBJ2-7|TRBV6-5
CASSYSETIYEQYF
TGTGCCAGCAGTTACTCGGAAACAATATACGAGCAGTACTTC